Given below is one T cell receptor (beta chain) in context. The sample is drawn from a study of blood T cell repertoires in COVID-19. Study summary: The study drew acute and convalescent COVID-19 samples from the United States, Italy and Spain. PBMCs, B-cell-depleted T cells, or T cells provided the cDNA or gDNA that made up the material.

V lost 4 bases, J lost 8 bases, and 30 bases lay in between. The germline V gene encodes CDR1 MNHEY and CDR2 SVGEGT. This CDR3 has 19 amino acids. In the source study's methods: By means of reference gene primer amplification, nucleated cell counts were estimated. Sequencing was performed with immunoSEQ multiplex PCR; in TCRdb, only in-frame clones are kept and a portion is missing. V, J and clone size are those of that table, while D and trimming were read from the DNA. Of 150,000 to 200,000 clones detected, roughly 80% appear once; the ten largest clones hold roughly 13%. This receptor was obtained from a man in his forties or fifties who had recovered from COVID-19. The rearrangement links TRBV6-2 or TRBV6-3 to TRBJ2-1; D might be TRBD2 (5 bases). Sequenced: peripheral blood. The CDR3 is CASSWEIGVRFAYNDEQFF. The CDR3 DNA follows: TGTGCCAGCAGTTGGGAGATCGGAGTCCGCTTCGCCTACAATGATGAGCAGTTCTTC.